Listed below are T cell receptor beta chains from one sample, sequenced in a study of blood T cell repertoires in COVID-19. Repertoires were generated with immunoSEQ multiplex PCR, while TCRdb's copy carries only in-frame clones and drops some. The table shows roughly 150,000 clones, with more than 75% occurring only once. The sample comprised peripheral blood. All receptors derive from a woman aged 80 or older with acute or convalescent COVID-19. Both conserved end residues are part of each CDR3. The order of the fields is clone size, D gene, V gene, J gene, CDR3 DNA, CDR3 protein. D genes are given only for firm matches. Some rows have no size entry. The others give once, few or many, or a class for an expanded clone.

NA,NA,TRBV11-2,TRBJ1-1,TGTGCCAGCAGCTTAGATGGGGGGACTGAAGCTTTCTTT,CASSLDGGTEAFF
NA,NA,TRBV30,TRBJ1-1,TGTGCCTGGAGTGCGTCGAACACTGAAGCTTTCTTT,CAWSASNTEAFF
NA,TRBD2,TRBV10-1,TRBJ2-1,TGCGCCAGCAGTGAAGGTCTAGCTGACGGGAGGAGTGGGCAGTTCTTC,CASSEGLADGRSGQFF
NA,TRBD1,TRBV2,TRBJ1-1,TGTGCCAGCAGGAACAGGGGGGGGATGAACACTGAAGCTTTCTTT,CASRNRGGMNTEAFF
NA,TRBD1,TRBV4-1,TRBJ1-5,TGCGCCAGCAGCCAGGGTGACAGGGTTAGCAATCAGCCCCAGCATTTT,CASSQGDRVSNQPQHF
NA,NA,TRBV7-9,TRBJ2-5,TGTGCCAGCAGCTCCGACAGACGGGAGACCCAGTACTTC,CASSSDRRETQYF
NA,TRBD2,TRBV15,TRBJ2-3,TGTGCCACCAGCAGGGCTAGCGGTCGCACAGATACGCAGTATTTT,CATSRASGRTDTQYF
few,NA,TRBV7-3,TRBJ1-1,TGTGCCAGCAGCGACCAGGGAAACACTGAAGCTTTCTTT,CASSDQGNTEAFF
NA,TRBD1,TRBV19,TRBJ2-7,TGTGCCAGTACCGACAGGGGGGACGAGCAGTACTTC,CASTDRGDEQYF
few,TRBD1,TRBV18,TRBJ1-2,TGTGCCAGCTCACCGGTTGGGACAGGGAGTCGCTATGGCTACACCTTC,CASSPVGTGSRYGYTF
NA,NA,TRBV11-2,TRBJ2-1,TGTGCCAGCAGCCCTTCCTGGGCAGCCAAAAATGAGCAGTTCTTC,CASSPSWAAKNEQFF
NA,TRBD2,TRBV5-1,TRBJ2-2,TGCGCCAGCAGCTTTTTGTCTAGCGGGAGTCCCGGGGAGCTGTTTTTT,CASSFLSSGSPGELFF
NA,TRBD1,TRBV28,TRBJ2-7,TGTGCCAGCAGTTTAAGGCCCTGGACAGGGGGCCACGAGCAGTACTTC,CASSLRPWTGGHEQYF
NA,NA,TRBV19,TRBJ1-1,TGTGCCAGTAGTATAGGAGCAGGGAACACTGAAGCTTTCTTT,CASSIGAGNTEAFF
NA,NA,TRBV19,TRBJ2-2,TGTGCCACAAGAGGGAGAACGAACACCGGGGAGCTGTTTTTT,CATRGRTNTGELFF
few,TRBD2,TRBV18,TRBJ2-1,TGTGCCAGCTCACCGGGACTAGCGGACTACAATGAGCAGTTCTTC,CASSPGLADYNEQFF
NA,NA,TRBV5-1,TRBJ2-6,TGCGCCAGCAGCTGGCGACTGGGGGCGGGTGGGGCCAACGTCCTGACTTTC,CASSWRLGAGGANVLTF
NA,NA,TRBV5-8,TRBJ1-1,TGTGCCAGCAGCTTGTGGGGCCGAGGCCTTCCACCTGAAGCTTTCTTT,CASSLWGRGLPPEAFF
NA,TRBD2,TRBV4-2,TRBJ2-1,TGTGCCAGCAGCCCAGCGTCCGCTAGCGGGATCGAGTTCTTC,CASSPASASGIEFF
NA,NA,TRBV5-4,TRBJ2-5,TGTGCCAGCAGCTTGCGACAGAGTAAAGAGACCCAGTACTTC,CASSLRQSKETQYF
NA,NA,TRBV11-2,TRBJ2-1,TGTGCCAGCAGCGTGCGTATTAGGGGCTTCTCCTACAATGAGCAGTTCTTC,CASSVRIRGFSYNEQFF
NA,NA,TRBV5-1,TRBJ2-2,TGCGCCAGCAGCTCGGCAATGAGGAAGGACACCGGGGAGCTGTTTTTT,CASSSAMRKDTGELFF
NA,NA,TRBV10-3,TRBJ2-1,TGTGCCATCAGTGAGCCTCAGGGCTATGAGCAGTTCTTC,CAISEPQGYEQFF
NA,NA,TRBV19,TRBJ1-2,TGTGCCAGTAGAACTGCCTATGGCTACACCTTC,CASRTAYGYTF
NA,NA,TRBV5-1,TRBJ2-7,TGCGCCAGCAGCTTCTCACAGGGTGGCTACGAGCAGTACTTC,CASSFSQGGYEQYF
NA,NA,TRBV28,TRBJ1-2,TGTGCCAGCAGTTTAAGCAGGGACTATGGCTACACCTTC,CASSLSRDYGYTF
NA,NA,TRBV3-1/TRBV3-2,TRBJ2-7,TGTGCCAGCAGCCAAGATGGTATAGCTTCCGGGTTGGAGCAGTACTTC,CASSQDGIASGLEQYF
NA,TRBD1,TRBV7-3,TRBJ2-3,TGTGCCAGCAGCCCAGGACAGGGTGGTCGCACAGATACGCAGTATTTT,CASSPGQGGRTDTQYF
NA,NA,TRBV6-5,TRBJ2-7,TGTGCCAGCTGGGTCGGGGTTGCCCACGAGCAGTACTTC,CASWVGVAHEQYF
NA,NA,TRBV7-9,TRBJ2-3,TGTGCCAGCACCCGACCGGGAATAAGCACAGATACGCAGTATTTT,CASTRPGISTDTQYF
NA,TRBD1,TRBV4-1,TRBJ2-7,TGCGCCAGCAGCCAAGGTTCGGCAGGGGGCTACGAGCAGTACTTC,CASSQGSAGGYEQYF
once,NA,TRBV3-1/TRBV3-2,TRBJ2-7,TGTGCCAGCAGCCAAGGGCCGCCGAACGAGCAGTACTTC,CASSQGPPNEQYF
NA,NA,TRBV2,TRBJ2-1,TGTGCCAGCAGTGAAGCGCTGGTTAGTGAGCAGTTCTTC,CASSEALVSEQFF
NA,NA,TRBV5-1,TRBJ2-7,TGCGCCAGCAGCTCGTATAACCCAGATTACGAGCAGTACTTC,CASSSYNPDYEQYF
NA,NA,TRBV5-1,TRBJ1-1,TGCGCCAGCAGCTTGGCTCCTACAGGCGGGGCTGAAGCTTTCTTT,CASSLAPTGGAEAFF
NA,TRBD2,TRBV6-1,TRBJ2-5,TGTGCCAGCAGTGAAGGACCGACTAGCGGGGCGTGGGAGACCCAGTACTTC,CASSEGPTSGAWETQYF
NA,NA,TRBV27,TRBJ2-1,TGTGCCAGCACGTGGGGAGCGACCTACAATGAGCAGTTCTTC,CASTWGATYNEQFF
NA,NA,TRBV6-5,TRBJ1-6,TGTGCCAGCATGGTGGGGGCTTGGAATTCACCCCTCCACTTT,CASMVGAWNSPLHF
NA,TRBD1,TRBV9,TRBJ2-1,TGTGCCAGCAGCCCGAGGACAGGGGAATCCTACTACAATGAGCAGTTCTTC,CASSPRTGESYYNEQFF
NA,TRBD1,TRBV5-4,TRBJ2-7,TGTGCCAGCAGCTTAATCGGGGACAGGGGGCACGAGCAGTACTTC,CASSLIGDRGHEQYF
NA,TRBD1,TRBV28,TRBJ1-5,TGTGCCAGCAATCCTATTGGGACAGGAGGGAATCAGCCCCAGCATTTT,CASNPIGTGGNQPQHF
once,NA,TRBV19,TRBJ1-5,TGTGCCAGTATGGCGGCGGGGTGGCAGCCCCAGCATTTT,CASMAAGWQPQHF
NA,TRBD1,TRBV29-1,TRBJ2-2,TGCAGCGTGGGGGGACAGGGGACTGGCGGGGAGCTGTTTTTT,CSVGGQGTGGELFF
NA,NA,TRBV20-1,TRBJ1-5,TGCAGTGCTAGTGACAGGTATCAGCCCCAGCATTTT,CSASDRYQPQHF
NA,NA,TRBV19,TRBJ2-2,TGTGCCAGTAGTATGCGATTGAACACCGGGGAGCTGTTTTTT,CASSMRLNTGELFF
NA,TRBD1,TRBV5-1,TRBJ1-1,TGCGCCAGCAGCTTGGCAGGGGGCGACACTGAAGCTTTCTTT,CASSLAGGDTEAFF
NA,NA,TRBV18,TRBJ1-1,TGTGCCAGCTCACCGGCTCTGAACACTGAAGCTTTCTTT,CASSPALNTEAFF
NA,TRBD1,TRBV10-3,TRBJ1-5,TGTGCCATCAGTGAGGACAGGGGAAATCAGCCCCAGCATTTT,CAISEDRGNQPQHF
NA,NA,TRBV5-1,TRBJ1-1,TGCGCCAGCAGCCCCAACGGGGGGTCGAACACTGAAGCTTTCTTT,CASSPNGGSNTEAFF
NA,TRBD1,TRBV7-9,TRBJ1-1,TGTGCCAGCAGCGATACAGGGGGCCTGAGAGCTTTCTTT,CASSDTGGLRAFF
once,NA,TRBV6-6,TRBJ1-5,TGTGCCAGCAGTTACAGGAGGGACCAGCCCCAGCATTTT,CASSYRRDQPQHF
NA,TRBD1,TRBV6-5,TRBJ1-1,TGTGCCAGCAGAAACAGGGGAACGAACACTGAAGCTTTCTTT,CASRNRGTNTEAFF
NA,TRBD1,TRBV4-1,TRBJ1-6,TGCGCCAGCAGCCCCGGGACAGGGAGGACACCCCTCCACTTT,CASSPGTGRTPLHF
NA,TRBD1,TRBV28,TRBJ2-3,TGTGCCAGTTCGACCGGGACAGGGGAAACAGATACGCAGTATTTT,CASSTGTGETDTQYF
NA,NA,TRBV7-7,TRBJ2-7,TGTGCCAGCAGCTCAGGGGGGGAGCAGTACTTC,CASSSGGEQYF